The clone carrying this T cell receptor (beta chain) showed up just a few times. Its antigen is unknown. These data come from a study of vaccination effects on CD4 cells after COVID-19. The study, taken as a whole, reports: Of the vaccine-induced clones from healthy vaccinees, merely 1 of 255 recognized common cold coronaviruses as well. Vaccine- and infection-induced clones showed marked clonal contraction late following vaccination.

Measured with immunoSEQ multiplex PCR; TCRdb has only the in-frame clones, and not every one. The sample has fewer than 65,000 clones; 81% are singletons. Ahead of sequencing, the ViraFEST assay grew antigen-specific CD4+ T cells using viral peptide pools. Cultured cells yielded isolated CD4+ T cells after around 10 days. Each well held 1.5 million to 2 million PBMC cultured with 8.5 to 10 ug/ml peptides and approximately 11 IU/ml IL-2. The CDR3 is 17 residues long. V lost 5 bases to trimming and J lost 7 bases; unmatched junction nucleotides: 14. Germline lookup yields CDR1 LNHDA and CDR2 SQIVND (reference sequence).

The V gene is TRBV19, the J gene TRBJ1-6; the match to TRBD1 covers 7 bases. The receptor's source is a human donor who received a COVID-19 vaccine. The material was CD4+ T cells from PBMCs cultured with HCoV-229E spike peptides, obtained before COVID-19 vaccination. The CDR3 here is CASSSIAGQISNSPLHF. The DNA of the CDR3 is TGTGCCAGTAGTTCTATCGCGGGACAGATAAGCAATTCACCCCTCCACTTT.